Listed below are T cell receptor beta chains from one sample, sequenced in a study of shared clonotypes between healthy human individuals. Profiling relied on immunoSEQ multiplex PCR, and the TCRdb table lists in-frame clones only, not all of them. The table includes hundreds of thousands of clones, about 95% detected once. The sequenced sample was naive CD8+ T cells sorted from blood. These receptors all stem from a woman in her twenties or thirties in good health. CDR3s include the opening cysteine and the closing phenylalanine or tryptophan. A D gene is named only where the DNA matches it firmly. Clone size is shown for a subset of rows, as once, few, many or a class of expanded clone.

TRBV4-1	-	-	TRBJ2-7	CASSQDGRETYEQYF	TGCGCCAGCAGCCAAGATGGGAGAGAAACCTACGAGCAGTACTTC
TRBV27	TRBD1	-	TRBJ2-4	CASGTGVNIQYF	TGTGCCAGCGGGACAGGGGTAAACATTCAGTACTTC
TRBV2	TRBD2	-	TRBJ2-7	CASSELGGRINEQYF	TGTGCCAGCAGTGAACTCGGCGGGAGGATCAACGAGCAGTACTTC
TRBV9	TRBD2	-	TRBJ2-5	CASSVGLAGSYQETQYF	TGTGCCAGCAGCGTAGGACTAGCGGGATCCTATCAAGAGACCCAGTACTTC
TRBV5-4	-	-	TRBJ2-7	CASSDWTATGYEQYF	TGTGCCAGCAGCGACTGGACTGCTACGGGATACGAGCAGTACTTC
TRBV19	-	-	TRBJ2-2	CASSIGSAGELFF	TGTGCCAGTAGTATAGGATCGGCCGGGGAGCTGTTTTTT
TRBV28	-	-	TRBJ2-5	CASSPIIPGGRGETQYF	TGTGCCAGCAGCCCCATCATCCCCGGCGGACGAGGAGAGACCCAGTACTTC
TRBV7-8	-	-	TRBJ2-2	CASSSWGDGELFF	TGTGCCAGCAGCTCATGGGGGGACGGGGAGCTGTTTTTT
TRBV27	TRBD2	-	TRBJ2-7	CASSWTSGSMGEQYF	TGTGCCAGCAGCTGGACTAGCGGGAGCATGGGCGAGCAGTACTTC
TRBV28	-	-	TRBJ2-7	CASSPGVGKEQYF	TGTGCCAGCAGCCCGGGGGTTGGTAAGGAGCAGTACTTC
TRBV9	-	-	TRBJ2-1	CASSEDSSYNEQFF	TGTGCCAGCAGCGAGGACAGCTCCTACAATGAGCAGTTCTTC
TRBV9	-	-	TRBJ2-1	CASSGRDRSYNEQFF	TGTGCCAGCAGCGGACGGGACCGCTCCTACAATGAGCAGTTCTTC
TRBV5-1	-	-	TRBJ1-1	CASSLGQVMLDTEAFF	TGCGCCAGCAGCTTGGGTCAGGTTATGCTGGACACTGAAGCTTTCTTT
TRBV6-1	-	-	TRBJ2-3	CASSEGSGPTDTQYF	TGTGCCAGCAGTGAAGGATCAGGGCCCACAGATACGCAGTATTTT
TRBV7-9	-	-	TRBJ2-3	CASSLSTSTDTQYF	TGTGCCAGCAGCTTGAGTACTAGCACAGATACGCAGTATTTT
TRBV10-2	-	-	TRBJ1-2	CASMSGIANYGYTF	TGCGCCAGCATGTCAGGAATTGCTAACTATGGCTACACCTTC
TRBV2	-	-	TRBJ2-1	CASRDRSYNEQFF	TGTGCCAGCAGAGACAGATCCTACAATGAGCAGTTCTTC
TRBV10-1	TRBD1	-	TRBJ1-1	CASARDRGMNTEAFF	TGCGCCAGCGCCAGGGACAGGGGTATGAACACTGAAGCTTTCTTT
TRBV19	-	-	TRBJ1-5	CASSSGPKGLNQPQHF	TGTGCCAGTAGTAGCGGACCAAAAGGCCTAAATCAGCCCCAGCATTTT
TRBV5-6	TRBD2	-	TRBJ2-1	CASSHGASGSYNEQFF	TGTGCCAGCAGCCACGGGGCTAGCGGTTCCTACAATGAGCAGTTCTTC
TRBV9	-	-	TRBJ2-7	CASSVGASGLGEQYF	TGTGCCAGCAGCGTAGGGGCGAGCGGATTGGGCGAGCAGTACTTC
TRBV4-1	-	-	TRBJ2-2	CASSPGSVRSNTGELFF	TGCGCCAGCAGCCCCGGATCGGTAAGATCGAACACCGGGGAGCTGTTTTTT
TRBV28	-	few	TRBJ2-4	CASSSNIQYF	TGTGCCAGCAGTTCAAACATTCAGTACTTC
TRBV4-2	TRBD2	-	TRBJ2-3	CASSQEAGADADTQYF	TGTGCCAGCAGCCAAGAGGCGGGAGCAGACGCAGATACGCAGTATTTT
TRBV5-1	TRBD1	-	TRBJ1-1	CASSSDRGYMNTEAFF	TGCGCCAGCAGCTCTGACAGGGGCTACATGAACACTGAAGCTTTCTTT
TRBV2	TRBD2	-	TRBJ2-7	CASAMLAEYEQYF	TGTGCCAGCGCGATGCTAGCGGAGTACGAGCAGTACTTC
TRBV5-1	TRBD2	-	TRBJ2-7	CASSKTGTSSAYEQYF	TGCGCCAGCAGCAAAACAGGGACTAGCAGCGCCTACGAGCAGTACTTC
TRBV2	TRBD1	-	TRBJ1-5	CASRWTGPSQPQHF	TGTGCCAGCAGGTGGACAGGGCCGTCTCAGCCCCAGCATTTT
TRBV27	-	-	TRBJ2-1	CASSPRTGRSYNEQFF	TGTGCCAGCAGCCCTCGAACGGGACGATCCTACAATGAGCAGTTCTTC
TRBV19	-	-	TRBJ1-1	CASSIVGYTEAFF	TGTGCCAGTAGTATTGTTGGGTACACTGAAGCTTTCTTT
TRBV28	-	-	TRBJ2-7	CASTTGGTYEQYF	TGTGCCAGCACTACGGGGGGCACCTACGAGCAGTACTTC
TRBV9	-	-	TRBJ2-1	CASSPSGTRNYNEQFF	TGTGCCAGCAGCCCCTCCGGGACAAGAAATTACAATGAGCAGTTCTTC
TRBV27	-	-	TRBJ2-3	CASSLRGVADTQYF	TGTGCCAGCAGTTTGCGGGGTGTCGCAGATACGCAGTATTTT
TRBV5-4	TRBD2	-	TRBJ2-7	CASSGLGYEQYF	TGTGCCAGCAGCGGACTAGGTTACGAGCAGTACTTC
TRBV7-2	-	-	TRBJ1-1	CASRLPGERNTEAFF	TGTGCCAGCAGGCTCCCGGGAGAAAGGAACACTGAAGCTTTCTTT
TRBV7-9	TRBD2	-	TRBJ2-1	CASSRRASGRHEQFF	TGTGCCAGCAGCCGACGGGCTAGCGGGAGACATGAGCAGTTCTTC
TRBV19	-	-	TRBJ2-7	CAGSLSGGEQYF	TGTGCCGGTAGTCTGTCTGGGGGCGAGCAGTACTTC
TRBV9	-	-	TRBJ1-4	CASSGTPEKLFF	TGTGCCAGCAGCGGGACGCCAGAAAAACTGTTTTTT
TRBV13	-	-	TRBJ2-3	CASSLAGEGTDTQYF	TGTGCCAGCAGCTTGGCAGGGGAGGGCACAGATACGCAGTATTTT
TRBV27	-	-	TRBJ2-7	CASRHSTSSEAGYEQYF	TGTGCCAGCCGCCACTCCACTAGCTCCGAGGCCGGCTACGAGCAGTACTTC
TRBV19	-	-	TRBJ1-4	CASNVGTTNEKLFF	TGTGCCAGTAATGTAGGTACAACTAATGAAAAACTGTTTTTT
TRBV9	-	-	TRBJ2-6	CASSVALASLGRGANVLTF	TGTGCCAGCAGCGTAGCCTTGGCTAGCTTGGGTCGTGGGGCCAACGTCCTGACTTTC
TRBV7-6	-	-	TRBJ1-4	CASSAGQATNEKLFF	TGTGCCAGCAGCGCCGGACAAGCAACTAATGAAAAACTGTTTTTT
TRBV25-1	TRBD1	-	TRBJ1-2	CASSGPGQPSRGYTF	TGTGCCAGCAGTGGCCCGGGACAGCCGTCCCGTGGCTACACCTTC
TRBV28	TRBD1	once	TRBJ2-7	CASSRTGSSYEQYF	TGTGCCAGCAGCCGGACAGGGAGCTCCTACGAGCAGTACTTC
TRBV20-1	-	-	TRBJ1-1	CSARAYREFFF	TGCAGTGCTAGGGCATACAGGGAGTTTTTCTTT
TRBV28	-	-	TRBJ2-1	CASSPRNEQFF	TGTGCCAGCAGTCCCCGTAATGAGCAGTTCTTC
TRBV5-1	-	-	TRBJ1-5	CASSEFGNQPQHF	TGCGCCAGCAGCGAGTTTGGGAATCAGCCCCAGCATTTT
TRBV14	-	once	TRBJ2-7	CASSRGTRYEQYF	TGTGCCAGCAGCCGCGGGACTCGCTACGAGCAGTACTTC
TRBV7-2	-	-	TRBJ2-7	CASSPHGTYEQYF	TGTGCCAGCAGCCCCCACGGAACCTACGAGCAGTACTTC
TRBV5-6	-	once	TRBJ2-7	CASSLWGEGIYEQYF	TGTGCCAGCAGCTTGTGGGGCGAGGGAATCTACGAGCAGTACTTC
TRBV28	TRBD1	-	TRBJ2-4	CASSLYFYKGQPTSLAKNIQYF	TGTGCCAGCAGTTTATACTTTTATAAGGGACAGCCCACGAGCCTAGCCAAAAACATTCAGTACTTC
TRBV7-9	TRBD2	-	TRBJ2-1	CASSYRTSPNEQFF	TGTGCCAGCAGCTACCGGACTAGCCCCAATGAGCAGTTCTTC
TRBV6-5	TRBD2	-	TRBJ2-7	CASSYSGTRNEQYF	TGTGCCAGCAGTTACTCCGGGACTAGAAACGAGCAGTACTTC
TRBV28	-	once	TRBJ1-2	CASSSTLLYGYTF	TGTGCCAGCAGTTCTACCCTCCTATATGGCTACACCTTC